This T cell receptor (beta chain) was obtained from a study of T-cell reconstitution after alpha-beta-depleted transplantation in children (dated by TCRdb to the mid-2010s). With regard to the full study: T-cell immune reconstitution after TCRalphabeta/CD19-depleted allogeneic hematopoietic cell transplantation in children was quantitatively tracked in the study by means of TCR repertoire profiling.

From V the trimming removes 9 bases and from J it removes 1 base, while the gene matches leave 2 bases of the junction unaccounted for. CDR1 and CDR2 are read off the germline V gene as KGHDR and SFDVKD. Taken from cysteine to phenylalanine, the CDR3 has 12 residues. This entry keeps only the CDR3 DNA: 36 bases, framed from base 1. For this clonotype: Its antigen is unknown. Base-call qualities are not available, and no considerably larger clone is one nucleotide away.

Library prep was done by PCR. The run used an Illumina HiSeq 2500. To normalize quantification of the TCRbeta repertoire, the TCR libraries were built with molecular barcoding that relied on unique molecular identifiers. TCRdb took the public reads, trimmed them with fastp at Q25, ran MiXCR for clone calling and kept in-frame beta chains. When rows share a CDR3 protein, they turn into one entry using the most common DNA and genes. The sample table holds around 680,000 distinct CDR3 sequences, of which 16% were seen once. The ten largest account for 0.85% to 1.3% of the sample. Source: PBMCs from the stem cell graft donor, taken from the stem cell graft. Recombination linked TRBV24-1 to TRBJ2-7; the central 7 bases match TRBD1. The receptor's source is a human donor who donated a stem cell graft to a child with acute myeloid leukemia. The DNA is as follows: TGTGCCACCGCGGACAGGTCCTACGAGCAGTACTTC. Translated, this is CATADRSYEQYF.